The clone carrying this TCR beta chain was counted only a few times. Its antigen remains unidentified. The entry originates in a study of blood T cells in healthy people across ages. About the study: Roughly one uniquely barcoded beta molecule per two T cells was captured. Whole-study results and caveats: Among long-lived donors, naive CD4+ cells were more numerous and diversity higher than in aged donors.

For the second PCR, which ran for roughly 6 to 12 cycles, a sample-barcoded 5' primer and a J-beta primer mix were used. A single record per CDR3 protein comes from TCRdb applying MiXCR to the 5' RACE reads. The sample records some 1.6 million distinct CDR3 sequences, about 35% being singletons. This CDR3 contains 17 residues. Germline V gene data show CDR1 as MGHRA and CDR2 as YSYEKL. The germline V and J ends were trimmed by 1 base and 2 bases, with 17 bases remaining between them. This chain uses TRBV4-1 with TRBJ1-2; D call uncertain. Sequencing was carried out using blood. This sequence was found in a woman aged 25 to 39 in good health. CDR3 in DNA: TGCGCCAGCAGCCAAGCTTCGGCGGGCAGGTTGAACTATGGCTACACCTTC. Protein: CASSQASAGRLNYGYTF.